These 26 T cell receptor beta chains share one sample of origin, sequenced in a study of blood T cell repertoires in COVID-19. The data were produced by immunoSEQ multiplex PCR, yet TCRdb's version contains in-frame clones alone and is incomplete. The data hold 200,000 to 250,000 clones, with 82% observed a single time. The specimen sequenced was peripheral blood. These receptors were taken from a woman older than 75 with COVID-19, enrolled during active disease.

This clone was counted between two and nine times. This chain connects TRBV19 to TRBJ1-5; weak D call: TRBD1 (5 bases). The CDR3 is made up of 14 amino acids. V shed 6 bases and J shed 1 base, with 10 bases lying between them. Germline CDR1 is LNHDA and CDR2 is SQIVND (reference sequence). The CDR3 here is CASSLRESNQPQHF. CDR3 nucleotide sequence: TGTGCCAGTAGCCTCAGGGAAAGCAATCAGCCCCAGCATTTT. The full variable domain, with the rest looked up from reference TRBV19 and TRBJ1-5, is DGGITQSPKYLFRKEGQNVTLSCEQNLNHDAMYWYRQDPGQGLRLIYYSQIVNDFQKGDIAEGYSVSREKKESFPLTVTSAQKNPTAFYLCASSLRESNQPQHFGDGTRLSIL.

The J gene is TRBJ1-1, the V gene TRBV2, with 7 positions matching TRBD1. The CDR3 loop spans 17 amino acids. Trimming at V came to 7 bases and at J to 3 bases, leaving 17 bases not matched to a gene. CDR1 and CDR2 (germline): SNHLY, FYNNEI. CDR3 sequence: CASNRQGAGGVDTEAFF. CDR3 nucleotide sequence: TGTGCCAGCAACCGACAGGGCGCGGGGGGGGTGGACACTGAAGCTTTCTTT.

V is TRBV24-1 and J is TRBJ1-5; no reliable D call. This CDR3 contains 16 residues. With 3 bases removed from V and 3 bases from J, the gap between germline ends came to 14 bases. Per the germline V gene, CDR1 is KGHDR and CDR2 is SFDVKD. The CDR3 loop is CATSDRAGPVNQPQHF. As DNA, the CDR3 is TGTGCCACCAGTGATCGTGCTGGGCCCGTCAATCAGCCCCAGCATTTT.

This clone was detected only once. The V gene is TRBV5-5, the J gene TRBJ1-2; 7 bases are a match to TRBD1. The CDR3 has 13 amino acids. The V and J ends lost 0 bases and 4 bases, in that order; junction bases with no gene match: 0. Germline V gene sequence: CDR1 SGHKS, CDR2 YYEKEE (reference sequence). In nucleotides, the CDR3 is TGTGCCAGCAGCTTGGACAGGGGCTATGGCTACACCTTC. Protein product: CASSLDRGYGYTF.

The CDR3 coding sequence is TGTGCCAGCCGTACTATCGGACAGGGTAGGGATGGCTACACCTTC. This translates into CASRTIGQGRDGYTF. The chain links TRBV27 to TRBJ1-2; 8 bases line up with TRBD1. V shed 8 bases, J shed 6 bases, and the junction held 14 bases outside the gene matches. Germline V gene lookup returns CDR1 MNHEY and CDR2 SMNVEV (reference sequence). The CDR3 is 15 residues long.

The J gene is TRBJ2-7, the V gene TRBV30; TRBD1 agrees at 10 bases. Germline CDR1 GTSNPN, CDR2 SVGIG (reference sequence). The CDR3 length is 14 residues. Losses at the gene ends were 0 bases for V and 3 bases for J; bases not matched to a gene: 2. The CDR3 nucleotides are TGTGCCTGGAGTGTGGACAGGGGGATCTACGAGCAGTACTTC. It codes for CAWSVDRGIYEQYF. The entire variable domain, with the rest obtained from reference TRBV30 and TRBJ2-7, is as follows: SQTIHQWPATLVQPVGSPLSLECTVEGTSNPNLYWYRQAAGRGLQLLFYSVGIGQISSEVPQNLSASRPQDRQFILSSKKLLLSDSGFYLCAWSVDRGIYEQYFGPGTRLTVT.

This clone was found a few times. The CDR3 nucleotides read TGTGCCAGCAGGAGACAGGCAAGCTCTGGGGCCAACGTCCTGACTTTC. Its protein product is CASRRQASSGANVLTF. The V call is TRBV19, the J call TRBJ2-6; D might be TRBD1 (6 bases). CDR1 is LNHDA and CDR2 is SQIVND in the germline V gene (reference sequence). This CDR3 has 16 amino acids. V lost 9 bases and J lost 0, with 15 bases in between.

The genes are TRBV9 and TRBJ2-5; weak D call: TRBD2 (5 bases). Germline assignment: CDR1 SGDLS and CDR2 YYNGEE. V shed 4 bases and J shed 4 bases, with 23 bases lying between them. The CDR3 loop spans 17 amino acids. CDR3 region: CASSPTRVRTPRETQYF. The CDR3 DNA reads as TGTGCCAGCAGCCCGACCCGGGTTAGGACTCCCAGAGAGACCCAGTACTTC.

The gene calls are TRBV27 and TRBJ2-2; no clear D gene. Germline CDR1 and CDR2: MNHEY and SMNVEV (reference sequence). The CDR3 runs 12 residues. V was cut by 6 bases and J by 2 bases, with 4 bases left in between. CDR3 in DNA: TGTGCCAGCAGGAGAAACACCGGGGAGCTGTTTTTT. The encoded protein is CASRRNTGELFF.

The V gene is TRBV5-5, the J gene TRBJ2-6; no clear D gene. Germline V gene data show CDR1 as SGHKS and CDR2 as YYEKEE (reference sequence). The CDR3 extends over 17 amino acids. The V and J ends lost 0 bases and 1 base respectively, with 11 bases between them. CDR3 in amino acids: CASSLGHQISGANVLTF. In nucleotides, the CDR3 is TGTGCCAGCAGCTTGGGACATCAGATTTCTGGGGCCAACGTCCTGACTTTC.

V is TRBV9 and J is TRBJ1-1; TRBD1 matches at 7 bases. Germline V gene lookup returns CDR1 SGDLS and CDR2 YYNGEE. The CDR3 spans 16 residues. V lost 3 bases and J lost 0; bases outside the gene matches: 8. DNA for the CDR3: TGTGCCAGCAGCGCTTACAGGGGCTTCATGAACACTGAAGCTTTCTTT. Protein: CASSAYRGFMNTEAFF. Variable domain in full (rest from reference TRBV9 and TRBJ1-1): DSGVTQTPKHLITATGQRVTLRCSPRSGDLSVYWYQQSLDQGLQFLIQYYNGEERAKGNILERFSAQQFPDLHSELNLSSLELGDSALYFCASSAYRGFMNTEAFFGQGTRLTVV.

The chain carries TRBV7-3 and TRBJ2-1; 7 nucleotides align to TRBD1. Germline CDR1 is SGHTA and CDR2 is FQGTGA. The CDR3 is 16 amino acids. The V and J ends lost 2 bases and 1 base, in that order; junction bases with no gene match: 5. The CDR3 here is CASSLLDRRSYNEQFF. The CDR3 nucleotides read TGTGCCAGCAGCTTACTGGACAGGAGATCCTACAATGAGCAGTTCTTC.

Regarding this clone: The same CDR3 can be traced to other DNA sequences in this sample. The genes are TRBV27 and TRBJ1-3; no clear D. V lost 0 bases, J lost 2 bases, and 5 bases lay in between. Germline CDR1 reads MNHEY; CDR2 reads SMNVEV (reference sequence). This CDR3 contains 14 residues. The CDR3 protein is CASSLSGTGNTIYF. Written as DNA, the CDR3 is TGTGCCAGCAGTTTATCCGGGACTGGAAACACCATATATTTT.

The CDR3 DNA follows: TGCAGCGCAAACGGGCTAGCGGGGCCCACAGATACGCAGTATTTT. Protein: CSANGLAGPTDTQYF. The chain couples TRBV29-1 to TRBJ2-3; 9 bases line up with TRBD2. CDR1 is SQVTM, CDR2 ANQGSEA, per germline. Trimming took 7 bases from V and 2 from J; bases not matched to a gene: 10. This CDR3 has 15 amino acids.

The J gene is TRBJ1-3, the V gene TRBV2; TRBD1 matches 9 bases. Germline V lookup: CDR1 SNHLY, CDR2 FYNNEI. With V trimmed by 6 bases and J by 4 bases, 1 base remained unmatched. This CDR3 region has 13 residues. The CDR3 DNA follows: TGTGCCAGCAGGGGGACAGGGGGAAACACCATATATTTT. Translated, it gives CASRGTGGNTIYF.

The chain links TRBV7-2 to TRBJ2-1, with D perhaps matching TRBD1 (6 bases). Per the germline V gene, CDR1 is SGHTA and CDR2 is FQGNSA. This CDR3 is 14 amino acids long. V shed 4 bases and J shed 2 bases, with 9 bases lying between them. Written as DNA, the CDR3 is TGTGCCAGCAGCTATGGACAGACCTACAATGAGCAGTTCTTC. It yields the protein CASSYGQTYNEQFF.

V usage is TRBV6-5 and J usage is TRBJ2-1; 7 bases match TRBD1. V dropped 6 bases and J dropped 4; count of bases not matched to a gene: 3. The V gene's germline CDR1 is MNHEY and CDR2 SVGAGI. CDR3 length equals 13 residues. CDR3 sequence: CASRTGQYNEQFF. For the CDR3, the DNA is TGTGCCAGCAGGACGGGACAGTACAATGAGCAGTTCTTC.

This chain connects TRBV7-2 to TRBJ1-2; the match to TRBD1 covers 9 bases. J lost 3 bases, V lost 5 bases, and 4 bases had no gene match. Germline V lookup: CDR1 SGHTA, CDR2 FQGNSA. This CDR3 is 14 amino acids long. DNA for the CDR3: TGTGCCAGCAGCCCAGGACAGGGGCACTATGGCTACACCTTC. Protein sequence: CASSPGQGHYGYTF. Full variable domain (missing parts from reference TRBV7-2 and TRBJ1-2): GAGVSQSPSNKVTEKGKDVELRCDPISGHTALYWYRQSLGQGLEFLIYFQGNSAPDKSGLPSDRFSAERTGGSVSTLTIQRTQQEDSAVYLCASSPGQGHYGYTFGSGTRLTVV.

This chain joins TRBV7-8 and TRBJ1-3; perhaps TRBD1 as D (6 bases). Per germline, CDR1 SGHVS and CDR2 FQNEAQ. Between the trimmed V and J ends, which lost 1 base and 0 bases, there was a span of 13 bases. The CDR3 has 17 amino acids. CDR3 coding DNA: TGTGCCAGCAGCTTAGATTTTCAGGGGATCTCTGGAAACACCATATATTTT. This translates into CASSLDFQGISGNTIYF.

The chain couples TRBV3-1 (or the pseudogene TRBV3-2) to TRBJ2-5, with TRBD2 matching 16 bases. Germline V gene data show CDR1 as LGHDT and CDR2 as YNNKEL (reference sequence). J gave up 5 bases and V 4 bases, and 7 bases lay outside the gene matches. CDR3 length: 17 residues. In DNA, the CDR3 is TGTGCCAGCAGCCGGGGACTAGCGGGAGGGCCAATTGAGACCCAGTACTTC. This codes for CASSRGLAGGPIETQYF.

The gene calls are TRBV3-1 (or the pseudogene TRBV3-2) and TRBJ1-1, with no clear D. Trimming took 3 bases from V and 5 from J, leaving 10 bases between them. This CDR3 contains 13 residues. Germline V gives CDR1 LGHDT, CDR2 YNNKEL (reference sequence). The CDR3 loop is CASSHGGRTEAFF. The CDR3 coding sequence is TGTGCCAGCAGCCACGGAGGTCGAACTGAAGCTTTCTTT.

The chain uses TRBV5-1 and TRBJ1-2; 8 bases map to TRBD1. V shed 3 bases, J shed 4 bases, and the junction held 5 bases outside the gene matches. Germline V gives CDR1 SGHRS, CDR2 YFSETQ. The CDR3 has 14 residues. This CDR3 is CASSSTGGGYGYTF. CDR3 DNA sequence: TGCGCCAGCAGCTCTACAGGGGGAGGCTATGGCTACACCTTC.

The chain joins TRBV7-2 to TRBJ2-3; 8 bases map to TRBD2. The germline V gene encodes CDR1 SGHTA and CDR2 FQGNSA. The V and J ends lost 3 bases and 6 bases, in that order; junction bases with no gene match: 2. This CDR3 is built from 13 residues. Here the CDR3 DNA reads TGTGCCAGCAGCTTCGGGGGGGCGGATACGCAGTATTTT. This gives the protein CASSFGGADTQYF.

The chain joins TRBV28 to TRBJ2-7; 8 bases map to TRBD1. The ends lost 3 bases at V and 5 bases at J; junction bases unmatched: 6. CDR3 length: 14 amino acids. CDR1 and CDR2 from the germline V gene are MDHEN and SYDVKM. CDR3 protein: CASSFFQGAHEQYF. Written as DNA, the CDR3 is TGTGCCAGCAGTTTCTTCCAGGGGGCCCACGAGCAGTACTTC.

V gene TRBV3-1 (or the pseudogene TRBV3-2) combines with J gene TRBJ2-7, with D uncertain. V was cut by 1 base and J by 6 bases, with 4 bases left in between. Germline assignment: CDR1 LGHDT and CDR2 YNNKEL (reference sequence). The CDR3 is made up of 11 amino acids. In nucleotides, the CDR3 is TGTGCCAGCAGCCAAGTCAGCGAGCAGTACTTC. Protein: CASSQVSEQYF.

This clone was observed a handful of times. This chain uses TRBV19 with TRBJ1-2; no definite D call. Germline values: CDR1 LNHDA, CDR2 SQIVND (reference sequence). V lost 5 bases to trimming and J lost 4 bases, with 14 bases between them. The CDR3 totals 14 residues. Here the CDR3 reads CASSPLVGGYGYTF. CDR3 DNA: TGTGCCAGTAGTCCACTGGTTGGAGGCTATGGCTACACCTTC.